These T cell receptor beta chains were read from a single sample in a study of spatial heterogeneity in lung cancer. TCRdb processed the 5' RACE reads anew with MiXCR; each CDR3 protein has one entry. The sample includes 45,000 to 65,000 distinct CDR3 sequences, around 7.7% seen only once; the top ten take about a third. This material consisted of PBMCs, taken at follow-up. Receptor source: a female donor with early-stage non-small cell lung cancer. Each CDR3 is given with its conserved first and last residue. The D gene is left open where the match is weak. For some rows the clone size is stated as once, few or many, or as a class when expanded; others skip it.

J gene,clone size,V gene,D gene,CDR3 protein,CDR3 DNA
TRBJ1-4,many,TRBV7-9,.,CASREGGARHEKLFF,TGTGCCAGCAGGGAAGGCGGAGCCCGGCATGAAAAACTGTTTTTT
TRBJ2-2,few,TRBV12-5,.,CASGLDPSQELFF,TGTGCTAGTGGTTTAGATCCCAGCCAGGAGCTGTTTTTT
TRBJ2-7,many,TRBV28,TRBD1,CASSGTGLSSYEQYF,TGTGCCAGCAGTGGGACAGGGCTCAGCTCCTACGAGCAGTACTTC
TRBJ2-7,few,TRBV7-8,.,CASSLVLGQSYEQYF,TGTGCCAGCAGCTTAGTGCTAGGCCAGTCCTACGAGCAGTACTTC
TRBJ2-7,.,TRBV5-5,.,CASSPLGRDWDYEQYF,TGTGCCAGCAGCCCACTCGGCCGGGACTGGGACTACGAGCAGTACTTC
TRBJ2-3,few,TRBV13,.,CASSLEYMETDTQYF,TGTGCCAGCAGCTTAGAGTATATGGAGACAGATACGCAGTATTTT
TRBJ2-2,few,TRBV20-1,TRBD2,CSARESERGNTGELFF,TGCAGTGCTAGAGAGTCCGAGCGGGGGAACACCGGGGAGCTGTTTTTT
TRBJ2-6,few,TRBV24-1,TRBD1,CATSDAGQGAGANVLTF,TGTGCCACCAGTGACGCCGGACAGGGGGCCGGGGCCAACGTCCTGACTTTC
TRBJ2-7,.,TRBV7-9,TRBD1,CASSPGGTGQAYEQYF,TGTGCCAGCAGCCCAGGAGGGACAGGTCAGGCCTACGAGCAGTACTTC
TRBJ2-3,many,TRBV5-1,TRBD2,CASSALAGALADTQYF,TGCGCCAGCAGCGCACTAGCGGGGGCCCTTGCAGATACGCAGTATTTT
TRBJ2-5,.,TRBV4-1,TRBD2,CASSQDRLAGEETQYF,TGCGCCAGCAGCCAAGATCGACTAGCGGGGGAAGAGACCCAGTACTTC
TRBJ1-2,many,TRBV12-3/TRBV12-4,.,CASSLAGSPYGYTF,TGTGCCAGCAGTTTAGCCGGATCTCCCTATGGCTACACCTTC
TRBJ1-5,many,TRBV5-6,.,CASSWYQGNQPQHF,TGTGCCAGCAGCTGGTATCAGGGAAATCAGCCCCAGCATTTT
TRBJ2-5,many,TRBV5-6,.,CASSLDRVGETQYF,TGTGCCAGCAGCTTGGACAGGGTTGGTGAGACCCAGTACTTC